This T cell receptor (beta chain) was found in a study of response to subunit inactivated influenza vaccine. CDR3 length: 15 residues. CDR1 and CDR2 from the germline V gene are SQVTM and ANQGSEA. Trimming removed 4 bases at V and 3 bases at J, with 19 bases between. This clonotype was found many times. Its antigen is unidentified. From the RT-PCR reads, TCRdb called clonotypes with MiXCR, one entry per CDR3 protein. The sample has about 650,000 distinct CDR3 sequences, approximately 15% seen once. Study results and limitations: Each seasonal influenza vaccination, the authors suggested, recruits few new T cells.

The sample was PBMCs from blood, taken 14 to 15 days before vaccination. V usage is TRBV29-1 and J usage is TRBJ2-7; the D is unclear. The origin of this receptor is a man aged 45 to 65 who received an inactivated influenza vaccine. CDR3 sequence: CSVVFPGQVDYEQYF. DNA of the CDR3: TGCAGCGTTGTCTTCCCCGGCCAGGTAGACTACGAGCAGTACTTC.